This T cell receptor (beta chain) appears in the sequencing data of a study of blood T cells in healthy people across ages. General study points: Comparison with aged donors showed that long-lived donors had more naive CD4+ cells and higher diversity.

Germline values: CDR1 SNHLY, CDR2 FYNNEI. V was clipped by 6 bases and J by 5 bases, with 16 bases between them. The CDR3 spans 14 residues. Through a sample-barcoded 5' primer and a J-beta primer mix, a second PCR was run for about 6 to 12 cycles. TCRdb re-derived calls from the 5' RACE reads in MiXCR, one entry per CDR3 protein. The sample carries 1.5 million to 2 million distinct CDR3 sequences, about 49% recorded once. As for this clonotype: What it binds is unknown.

Caucasian individuals from Russia who were healthy and aged about 6 to 95 acted as donors. Per sample, no less than 5.5 micrograms of total RNA were extracted. Material for sequencing was blood. This chain links TRBV2 with TRBJ2-5; TRBD2 might be the D (6 bases). The clonotype originates from a woman in her 40s in good health. CDR3 loop: CASSEGRRVETQYF. In DNA form, the CDR3 reads TGTGCCAGCAGCGAGGGACGGAGGGTGGAGACCCAGTACTTC. Using reference TRBV2 and TRBJ2-5 for the parts outside the CDR3, the full variable domain is EPEVTQTPSHQVTQMGQEVILRCVPISNHLYFYWYRQILGQKVEFLVSFYNNEISEKSEIFDDQFSVERPDGSNFTLKIRSTKLEDSAMYFCASSEGRRVETQYFGPGTRLLVL.